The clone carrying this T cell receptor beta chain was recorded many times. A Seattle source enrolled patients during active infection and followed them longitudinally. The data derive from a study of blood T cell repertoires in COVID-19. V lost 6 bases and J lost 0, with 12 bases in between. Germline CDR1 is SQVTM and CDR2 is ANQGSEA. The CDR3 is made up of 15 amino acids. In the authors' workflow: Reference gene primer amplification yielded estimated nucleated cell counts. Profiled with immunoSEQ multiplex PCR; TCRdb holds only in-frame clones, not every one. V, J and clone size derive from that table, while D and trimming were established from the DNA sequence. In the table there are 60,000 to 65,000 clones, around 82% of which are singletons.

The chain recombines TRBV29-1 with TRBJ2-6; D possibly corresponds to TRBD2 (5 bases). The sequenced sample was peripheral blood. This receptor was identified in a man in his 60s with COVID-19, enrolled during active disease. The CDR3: CSVGEAASGANVLTF. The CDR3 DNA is TGCAGCGTGGGAGAGGCTGCCTCTGGGGCCAACGTCCTGACTTTC.